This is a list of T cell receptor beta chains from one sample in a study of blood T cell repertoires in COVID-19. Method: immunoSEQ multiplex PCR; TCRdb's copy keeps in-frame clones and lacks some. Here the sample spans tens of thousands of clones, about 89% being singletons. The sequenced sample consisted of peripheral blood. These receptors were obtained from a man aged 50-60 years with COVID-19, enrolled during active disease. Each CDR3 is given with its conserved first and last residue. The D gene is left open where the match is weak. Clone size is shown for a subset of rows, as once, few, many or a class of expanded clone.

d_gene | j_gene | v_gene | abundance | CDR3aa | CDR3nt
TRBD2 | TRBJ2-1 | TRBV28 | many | CASSVDSGGANEQFF | TGTGCCAGCAGTGTAGATAGCGGGGGGGCTAATGAGCAGTTCTTC
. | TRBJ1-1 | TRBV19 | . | CASSLREERAEAFF | TGTGCCAGTAGTCTCCGGGAGGAGAGGGCTGAAGCTTTCTTT
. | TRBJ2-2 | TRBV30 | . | CAWSVLGNTGELFF | TGTGCCTGGAGTGTACTAGGGAACACCGGGGAGCTGTTTTTT
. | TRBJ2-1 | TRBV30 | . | CAIMGSLALNEQFF | TGTGCCATCATGGGGAGTCTAGCGTTGAATGAGCAGTTCTTC
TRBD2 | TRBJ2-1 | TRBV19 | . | CASSSGGLVLLNEQFF | TGTGCCAGTAGTTCCGGGGGACTAGTGCTCCTTAATGAGCAGTTCTTC
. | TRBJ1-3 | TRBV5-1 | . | CASSLDGGGSGNTIYF | TGCGCCAGCAGCTTGGATGGGGGAGGCTCTGGAAACACCATATATTTT
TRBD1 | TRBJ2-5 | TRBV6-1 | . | CASSEGRGRETQYF | TGTGCCAGCAGTGAAGGCAGGGGGCGTGAGACCCAGTACTTC
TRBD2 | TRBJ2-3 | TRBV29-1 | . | CSVPLAGAGGDTQYF | TGCAGCGTTCCACTAGCGGGGGCCGGGGGGGATACGCAGTATTTT
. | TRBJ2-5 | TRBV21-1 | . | CASSPRTSGDLETQYF | TGTGCCAGCAGCCCGAGGACTAGCGGGGATCTGGAGACCCAGTACTTC
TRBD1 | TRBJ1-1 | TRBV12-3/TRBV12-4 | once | CASSLQGAAEAFF | TGTGCCAGCAGTTTACAGGGGGCTGCTGAAGCTTTCTTT
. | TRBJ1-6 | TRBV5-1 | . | CASRPRRRWNSPLHF | TGCGCCAGCAGGCCGCGGCGGCGGTGGAATTCACCCCTCCACTTT
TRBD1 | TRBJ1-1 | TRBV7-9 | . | CASSLATGGFNTEAFF | TGTGCCAGCAGCTTAGCGACAGGGGGCTTCAACACTGAAGCTTTCTTT
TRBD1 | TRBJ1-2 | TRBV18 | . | CASSPTGGEGYTF | TGTGCCAGCTCGCCCACAGGGGGCGAAGGCTACACCTTC
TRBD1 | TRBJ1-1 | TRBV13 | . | CASSTGQYTEAFF | TGTGCCAGCAGCACGGGACAGTACACTGAAGCTTTCTTT
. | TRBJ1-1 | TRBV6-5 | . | CASSHNTEAFF | TGTGCCAGCAGCCATAACACTGAAGCTTTCTTT
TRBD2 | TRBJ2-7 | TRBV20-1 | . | CSASGGGDSYEQYF | TGCAGTGCTAGTGGGGGAGGGGACTCCTACGAGCAGTACTTC
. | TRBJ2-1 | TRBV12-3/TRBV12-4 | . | CASRGLVYNEQFF | TGTGCCAGCAGGGGCCTTGTGTACAATGAGCAGTTCTTC
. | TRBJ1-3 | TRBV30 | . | CASELLANSGNTIYF | TGTGCCTCCGAACTGTTAGCGAACTCTGGAAACACCATATATTTT
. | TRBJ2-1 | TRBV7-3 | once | CASSLMAGSYNEQFF | TGTGCCAGCAGCTTAATGGCAGGATCCTACAATGAGCAGTTCTTC
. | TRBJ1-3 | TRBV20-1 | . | CSASPPGEWNTIYF | TGCAGTGCTAGTCCCCCAGGGGAGTGGAACACCATATATTTT
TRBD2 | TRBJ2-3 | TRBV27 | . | CASSKLAGRSTDTQYF | TGTGCCAGCAGTAAACTAGCGGGGAGAAGCACAGATACGCAGTATTTT
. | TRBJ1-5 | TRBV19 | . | CAGGLNSNQPQHF | TGTGCCGGCGGACTGAATAGCAATCAGCCCCAGCATTTT
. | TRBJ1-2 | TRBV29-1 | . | CSVDSGVGGYTF | TGCAGCGTGGACAGTGGCGTGGGGGGCTACACCTTC
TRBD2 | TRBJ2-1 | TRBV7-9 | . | CASRGTSGANEQFF | TGTGCCAGCAGGGGCACTAGCGGGGCCAATGAGCAGTTCTTC
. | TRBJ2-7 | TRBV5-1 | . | CASSLVGQTYEQYF | TGCGCCAGCAGCTTGGTTGGGCAGACCTACGAGCAGTACTTC
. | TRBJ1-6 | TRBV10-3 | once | CAISAGVDSPLHF | TGTGCCATCAGTGCAGGGGTGGATTCACCCCTCCACTTT
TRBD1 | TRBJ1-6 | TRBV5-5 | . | CASSLTGESPLHF | TGTGCCAGCAGCTTGACAGGGGAATCACCCCTCCACTTT
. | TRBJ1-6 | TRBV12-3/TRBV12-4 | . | CASSRTFNSPLHF | TGTGCCAGCAGTCGGACATTCAATTCACCCCTCCACTTT
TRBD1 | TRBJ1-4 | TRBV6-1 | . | CASSDGQGREKLFF | TGTGCCAGCAGTGACGGACAGGGAAGAGAAAAACTGTTTTTT